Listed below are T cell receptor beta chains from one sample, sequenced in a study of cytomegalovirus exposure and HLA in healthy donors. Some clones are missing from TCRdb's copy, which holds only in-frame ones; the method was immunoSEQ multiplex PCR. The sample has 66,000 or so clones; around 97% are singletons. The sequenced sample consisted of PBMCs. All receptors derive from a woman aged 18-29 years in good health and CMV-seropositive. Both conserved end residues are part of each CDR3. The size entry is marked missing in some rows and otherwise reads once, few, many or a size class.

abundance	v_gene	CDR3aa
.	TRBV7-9	CASSLGLELDEQFF
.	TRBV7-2	CASSLRGFGYTF
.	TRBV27	CASSSLTLNTEAFF
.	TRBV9	CASSVVASGRETQYF
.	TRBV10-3	CAIRRNTGELFF
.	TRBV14	CASSPGGNTEAFF
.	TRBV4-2	CASSQETGSGANVLTF
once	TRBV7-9	CASSSTGLGYTF
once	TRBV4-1	CASSPNGGMREKLFF
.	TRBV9	CASSVAYGGGEAFF
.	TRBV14	CASSQQGQPNTEAFF
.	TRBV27	CASSLGTGVNQPQHF
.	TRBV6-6	CASSYIGRGDYGYTF
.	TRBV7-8	CASSLAGQVNQPQHF
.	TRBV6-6	CASSYIGESTYEQYF
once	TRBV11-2	CASSQGLAGDEQFF
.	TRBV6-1	CASSGDRDIGTEAFF
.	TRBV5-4	CASSLTRGSGANVLTF
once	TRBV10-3	CAITSGIANEQFF
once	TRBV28	CASSWTVFPSSGNTIYF
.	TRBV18	CASSPGTGPPDTQYF
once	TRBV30	CAWSGQSGNTIYF
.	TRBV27	CASSLAGGPVLYNEQFF
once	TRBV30	CAWDTWVLEDGINTGELFF
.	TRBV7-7	CASSSDPLAGGAGELFF
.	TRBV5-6	CASSSTYEQYF
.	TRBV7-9	CASSSGTRSSYNEQFF
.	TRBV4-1	CASSQGTSGAYEQYF
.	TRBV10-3	CAISRTGGTMNTEAFF
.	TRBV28	CASSFDRGNEKLFF
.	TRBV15	CATRGLGRASNEQFF
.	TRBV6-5	CASSYLAGPPGYTF
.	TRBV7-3	CASSLLADGTGELFF
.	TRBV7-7	CASGTGNTGELFF
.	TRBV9	CASSVAGGLSYEQYF
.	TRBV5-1	CASSMEGMTGNTIYF
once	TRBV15	CATSSGPGTADEQYF
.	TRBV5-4	CASSPSGTGDEKLFF
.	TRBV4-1	CASSQDRGGGFEQYF
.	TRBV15	CATTAERVSKNEQFF
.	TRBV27	CASSRTGTGDHYGYTF
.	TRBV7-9	CASSPSGSGGIQYF